The 18 T cell receptor beta chains in this list originate from one sample, sequenced in a study of blood T cell repertoires in COVID-19. The protocol was immunoSEQ multiplex PCR, while the TCRdb copy is restricted to in-frame clones and leaves out a portion. This sample yields over 20,000 clones, of which around 86% are seen a single time; less than 8.5% belongs to the top ten. Sequencing was carried out using peripheral blood. The receptors were sampled from a man aged 65 to 85 with acute or convalescent COVID-19.

V is TRBV30 and J is TRBJ1-1; 11 nucleotides agree with TRBD1. Germline CDR1 is GTSNPN and CDR2 is SVGIG (reference sequence). The CDR3 sequence is 14 residues long. J lost 11 bases, V lost 7 bases, and 15 bases had no gene match. Written as DNA, the CDR3 is TGTGCCTCAGAAGCACGAGGACAGGGGGCGACGGCTTTCTTT. Translated, it gives CASEARGQGATAFF.

V gene TRBV19 combines with J gene TRBJ1-6; D is possibly TRBD1 (6 bases). V lost 0 bases to trimming and J lost 9 bases, with 6 bases between them. CDR1 is LNHDA and CDR2 is SQIVND in the germline V gene (reference sequence). The CDR3 sequence is 13 residues long. In nucleotides, the CDR3 is TGTGCCAGTAGTATAGAACAGGGTTCACCCCTCCACTTT. Protein product: CASSIEQGSPLHF.

The gene calls are TRBV19 and TRBJ1-4, with TRBD1 matching 8 bases. In germline, CDR1 is LNHDA, CDR2 SQIVND (reference sequence). This CDR3 has 16 amino acids. The ends lost 7 bases at V and 0 bases at J; junction bases unmatched: 7. CDR3 in DNA: TGTGCCAGTAAGGGACAGGCTATTGCAACTAATGAAAAACTGTTTTTT. Its protein product is CASKGQAIATNEKLFF.

The chain is built from TRBV12-3 or TRBV12-4 and TRBJ2-2; TRBD1 might be the D (6 bases). This CDR3 region has 13 residues. Trimming pared 5 bases from V and 6 bases from J, leaving 10 bases between. Here the CDR3 reads CASSTGFPGELFF. For the CDR3, the DNA is TGTGCCAGCAGTACAGGGTTTCCCGGGGAGCTGTTTTTT.

This clone was found a few times. This chain connects TRBV20-1 to TRBJ2-7; D is unresolved. Germline-derived CDR1 and CDR2 are DFQATT and SNEGSKA (reference sequence). V lost 4 bases, J lost 6 bases, and 7 bases lay in between. CDR3 length: 10 amino acids. CDR3 DNA sequence: TGCAGTGCTAAGTCGGGCGAGCAGTACTTC. The encoded protein is CSAKSGEQYF.

The chain couples TRBV5-1 to TRBJ2-4, with TRBD2 matching 9 bases. This CDR3 is 16 amino acids long. CDR1 is SGHRS and CDR2 is YFSETQ in the germline V gene. Losses at the gene ends were 0 bases for V and 7 bases for J; bases not matched to a gene: 8. This CDR3 is CASSLEGGRARNIQYF. In DNA, the CDR3 is TGCGCCAGCAGCTTGGAAGGCGGGAGGGCCAGGAACATTCAGTACTTC.

This clone was seen more than once but under ten times. This chain uses TRBV4-1 with TRBJ2-3; possibly TRBD2 for D (6 bases). Trimming shortened V by 4 bases and J by 3 bases, and 20 bases separated the two germline ends. CDR3 size: 17 residues. Per germline, CDR1 MGHRA and CDR2 YSYEKL. CDR3 coding DNA: TGCGCCAGCAGCCCCGATCCCGCCGGGAGTCAAACAGATACGCAGTATTTT. Translating gives CASSPDPAGSQTDTQYF.

The chain combines TRBV7-2 with TRBJ1-1, with 7 bases that match TRBD1. The CDR3 runs 14 residues. CDR1 and CDR2 (germline): SGHTA, FQGNSA. V was clipped by 2 bases and J by 7 bases; unmatched bases: 7. In nucleotides, the CDR3 is TGTGCCAGCAGCTTACGAGGGGGCGAGGGTGAAGCTTTCTTT. This translates into CASSLRGGEGEAFF.

This chain connects TRBV6-5 to TRBJ1-5, with 9 nucleotides matching TRBD1. This CDR3 is 14 amino acids long. Germline CDR1 MNHEY, CDR2 SVGAGI. The V segment lost 9 bases and the J segment 6 bases; nucleotides outside the gene matches: 9. DNA for the CDR3: TGTGCCAGTTTCACAGGGGGCGCTTCTCAGCCCCAGCATTTT. It is translated as CASFTGGASQPQHF.

The CDR3 bases are TGTGCCAGCAGCACGGGGGTACTAGGTTCACCCCTCCACTTT. Amino acids: CASSTGVLGSPLHF. The V gene is TRBV7-9, the J gene TRBJ1-6, with D perhaps TRBD1 (5 bases). Germline CDR1 SEHNR, CDR2 FQNEAQ (reference sequence). Trimming stripped 5 bases from V and 9 bases from J, with 14 bases between. This CDR3 is built from 14 residues. The whole variable domain, remainder taken from reference TRBV7-9 and TRBJ1-6, is DTGVSQNPRHKITKRGQNVTFRCDPISEHNRLYWYRQTLGQGPEFLTYFQNEAQLEKSRLLSDRFSAERPKGSFSTLEIQRTEQGDSAMYLCASSTGVLGSPLHFGNGTRLTVT.

The V call is TRBV10-3, the J call TRBJ2-7; 8 bases fit TRBD1. CDR1 is ENHRY, CDR2 SYGVKD, per germline. The junction had 5 bases not matched to a gene; V was cut back by 10 bases and J by 3 bases. The length of the CDR3 is 12 residues. CDR3 residues: CATGDRIYEQYF. The CDR3 coding sequence is TGTGCCACCGGGGACAGGATCTACGAGCAGTACTTC.

In DNA, the CDR3 is TGTGCCATCTCCTCGACAGGCACCAACGGAAACACCATATATTTT. It translates to CAISSTGTNGNTIYF. The rearrangement links TRBV10-3 to TRBJ1-3; D is possibly TRBD1 (6 bases). V was clipped by 8 bases and J by 4 bases, with 18 bases between them. CDR3 length equals 15 residues. Per the germline V gene, CDR1 is ENHRY and CDR2 is SYGVKD.

The chain uses TRBV2 and TRBJ1-6, with 7 bases matching TRBD1. J gave up 6 bases and V 6 bases, and 2 bases lay outside the gene matches. CDR3 size: 13 residues. Per germline, CDR1 SNHLY and CDR2 FYNNEI. The DNA of the CDR3 is TGTGCCAGCAGCTGGGACAGTAATTCACCCCTCCACTTT. This gives the protein CASSWDSNSPLHF.

This clone occurred once. This sequence joins TRBV10-3 and TRBJ2-7; D is perhaps TRBD1 (6 bases). The CDR3 spans 14 residues. Germline values: CDR1 ENHRY, CDR2 SYGVKD. Between the trimmed V and J ends, which lost 10 bases and 7 bases, there was a span of 23 bases. The DNA for the CDR3 is TGTGCCACAGGGGATTGGGGGCCCTCGATGGAGCAGTACTTC. It codes for CATGDWGPSMEQYF.

This chain links TRBV13 with TRBJ1-2; TRBD1 aligns across 9 bases. Per germline, CDR1 PRHDT and CDR2 FYEKMQ (reference sequence). This CDR3 has 13 amino acids. The ends lost 5 bases at V and 7 bases at J; junction bases unmatched: 5. The CDR3 region is CASSAGQGFGYTF. DNA for the CDR3: TGTGCCAGCAGCGCGGGACAGGGATTTGGCTACACCTTC.

The chain carries TRBV3-1 (or the pseudogene TRBV3-2) and TRBJ1-1; 7 bases are a match to TRBD1. CDR1 and CDR2 from the germline V gene are LGHDT and YNNKEL (reference sequence). V gave up 9 bases and J gave up 0 bases; unmatched junction bases: 4. CDR3 length: 13 amino acids. The CDR3 coding sequence is TGTGCCAGTCAGCAGGGGGTGAACACTGAAGCTTTCTTT. This translates into CASQQGVNTEAFF.

This chain connects TRBV27 to TRBJ2-5; 8 bases align to TRBD1. Germline-derived CDR1 and CDR2 are MNHEY and SMNVEV (reference sequence). The CDR3 spans 14 residues. J lost 5 bases, V lost 7 bases, and 9 bases had no gene match. CDR3 DNA: TGTGCCAGCAAAGACCAGGGGGCTTGGGAGACCCAGTACTTC. It encodes CASKDQGAWETQYF.

This chain uses TRBV3-1 (or the pseudogene TRBV3-2) with TRBJ2-3; 10 positions match TRBD1. From germline, CDR1 is LGHDT and CDR2 YNNKEL (reference sequence). The junction had 6 bases not matched to a gene; V was cut back by 2 bases and J by 4 bases. This CDR3 spans 16 amino acids. CDR3 residues: CASSQPRGTGADTQYF. CDR3 bases: TGTGCCAGCAGCCAACCGCGGGGGACAGGGGCAGATACGCAGTATTTT.